Shown below are 27 T cell receptor beta chains from a single sample sequenced in a study of blood T cells in healthy people across ages. A second PCR, run for roughly 7 to 12 cycles, used a sample-barcoded 5' primer plus a J-beta primer mix. TCRdb re-called the 5' RACE reads with MiXCR, one entry per CDR3 protein. Found here are approximately 350,000 distinct CDR3 sequences, more than 45% of them singletons; the top ten hold about 54%. The sequencing sample was made of blood. These receptors were obtained from a man in his fifties or sixties in good health.

The chain has TRBV20-1 and TRBJ2-7; D unresolved. The ends were cut back, 0 bases at V and 9 bases at J, with 18 bases in the middle. The CDR3 loop spans 14 amino acids. Germline V CDR1 and CDR2: DFQATT, SNEGSKA (reference sequence). CDR3 DNA sequence: TGCAGTGCTAGAGATCCTTCGACTGTTACTCGGCAGTACTTC. Translating it yields CSARDPSTVTRQYF.

This clonotype was seen a handful of times. The chain couples TRBV28 to TRBJ2-4; a weak D match, TRBD2 (5 bases). Near its end, the DNA agrees better with TRBJ2-5, so the J call may be wrong. CDR1 MDHEN and CDR2 SYDVKM come from the germline V gene. This CDR3 contains 14 residues. CDR3 in DNA: TGTGCCAGCAGTTTGGGCGGAGGTGAGGGGACCCAGTACTTC. This translates into CASSLGGGEGTQYF.

This clonotype was observed a single time. The chain is built from TRBV5-1 and TRBJ2-7, with 10 nucleotides matching TRBD1. Germline V gene sequence: CDR1 SGHRS, CDR2 YFSETQ. V gave up 7 bases and J gave up 7 bases; unmatched junction bases: 8. This CDR3 region has 13 residues. CDR3 coding DNA: TGCGCCAGCCGGGACAGGGGATTTTATGAGCAGTACTTC. It translates to CASRDRGFYEQYF.

The J gene is TRBJ2-5, the V gene TRBV7-3; no clear D. The germline V gene has CDR1 SGHTA and CDR2 FQGTGA. V shed 5 bases and J shed 7 bases, with 14 bases lying between them. This CDR3 comprises 13 residues. The CDR3 is CASSRDNHGTQYF. In DNA form, the CDR3 reads TGTGCCAGCAGCAGAGACAACCACGGGACCCAGTACTTC.

This chain connects TRBV5-6 to TRBJ2-3; D gene ambiguous. This CDR3 is 14 amino acids long. The V end was cut by 4 bases, the J end by 5 bases, with 14 bases between. CDR1 is SGHDT, CDR2 YYEEEE, per germline. The CDR3 spells CASSPRSRGDTQYF. CDR3 DNA sequence: TGTGCCAGCAGCCCCAGGAGCCGTGGAGATACGCAGTATTTT.

The chain is built from TRBV20-1 and TRBJ2-1, with 7 nucleotides matching TRBD2. The J call may be wrong; the DNA end is better matched by TRBJ2-7. This CDR3 comprises 16 residues. Per the germline V gene, CDR1 is DFQATT and CDR2 is SNEGSKA (reference sequence). In DNA, the CDR3 is TGCAGTGCTCGCGCTAGCGGAGGGAGCTCCTACAATGAGCAGTACTTC. Translating gives CSARASGGSSYNEQYF.

The V and J genes are TRBV7-2 and TRBJ2-3, with a weak D call TRBD1 (5 bases). Germline lookup yields CDR1 SGHTA and CDR2 FQGNSA. The CDR3 is made up of 12 amino acids. V lost 5 bases to trimming and J lost 10 bases, with 13 bases between them. For the CDR3, the DNA is TGTGCCAGCAGCCAGGACACGTCTGCGCAGTATTTT. Translated, it gives CASSQDTSAQYF.

The rearrangement links TRBV4-2 to TRBJ1-2; D unclear. The germline V gene has CDR1 LGHNA and CDR2 YNFKEQ. V lost 0 bases and J 8 bases, leaving 16 bases between the germline ends. The CDR3 loop spans 15 amino acids. CDR3 sequence reads: CASSQDWPGLHGYTF. CDR3 bases: TGTGCCAGCAGCCAAGATTGGCCAGGTCTGCACGGCTACACCTTC.

The genes are TRBV28 and TRBJ2-7; D not resolved. From germline, CDR1 is MDHEN and CDR2 SYDVKM. CDR3 length: 18 residues. The V gene lost 3 bases and the J gene lost 0 bases, with 21 bases spanning the gap. CDR3 coding DNA: TGTGCCAGCAGTTTCGCCCAAACCACAGCTTTGAGCTCCTACGAGCAGTACTTC. The encoded protein is CASSFAQTTALSSYEQYF.

In the case of this clonotype: One junction end disagrees with the germline gene, perhaps due to a read error. This chain joins TRBV7-7 and TRBJ2-5, with D perhaps matching TRBD1 (7 bases). The CDR3 runs to 14 residues. The V gene's germline CDR1 is SSHAT and CDR2 FNYEAQ (reference sequence). CDR3 sequence (DNA): TGTGCTAGCACCTCTTATCCAGGGGGGGAGACCCAGTACTTC. Translation gives CASTSYPGGETQYF.

This clonotype was detected only once. This chain uses TRBV5-5 with TRBJ2-7, with TRBD2 matching over 9 bases. The CDR3 totals 17 residues. The V and J ends lost 5 bases and 0 bases, in that order; junction bases with no gene match: 12. CDR1 SGHKS and CDR2 YYEKEE come from the germline V gene (reference sequence). CDR3 coding DNA: TGTGCCAGCAGTTTGCACCCAAGCGGGAGGATCTCCTACGAGCAGTACTTC. Its translation is CASSLHPSGRISYEQYF.

This rearrangement joins TRBV29-1 to TRBJ2-7; 10 bases match TRBD1. The CDR3 covers 11 residues. V trimming: 7 bases; J trimming: 5 bases; junction bases outside the gene matches: 2. CDR1 and CDR2 (germline): SQVTM, ANQGSEA. CDR3 loop: CSAGQGDEQYF. The CDR3 DNA follows: TGCAGCGCCGGACAGGGGGACGAGCAGTACTTC.

The chain combines TRBV20-1 with TRBJ2-1, with 7 bases lining up with TRBD2. Germline V gives CDR1 DFQATT, CDR2 SNEGSKA (reference sequence). The trim removed 1 base at V and 0 bases at J, leaving 9 bases unmatched. The CDR3 totals 17 residues. This CDR3 is CSARGASGWSSYNEQFF. The CDR3 nucleotides are TGCAGTGCTAGAGGGGCTAGCGGCTGGAGCTCCTACAATGAGCAGTTCTTC.

The rearrangement uses TRBV28 and TRBJ2-7, with 10 nucleotides matching TRBD2. Germline V lookup: CDR1 MDHEN, CDR2 SYDVKM. This CDR3 has 15 amino acids. V trimming: 3 bases; J trimming: 0 bases; junction bases outside the gene matches: 2. CDR3: CASSFPSGSSYEQYF. The CDR3 DNA reads TGTGCCAGCAGTTTCCCTAGCGGGAGCTCCTACGAGCAGTACTTC.

The chain couples TRBV20-1 to TRBJ2-5; 10 positions agree with TRBD1. The germline CDR1 and CDR2 sequences are DFQATT and SNEGSKA (reference sequence). V shed 5 bases, J shed 2 bases, and the junction held 5 bases outside the gene matches. The CDR3 loop spans 14 amino acids. The CDR3 DNA reads as TGCAGTGCTGGGACAGGGGTTGGGCAAGAGACCCAGTACTTC. Amino acids: CSAGTGVGQETQYF.

The chain is built from TRBV5-1 and TRBJ2-3; TRBD2 might be the D (5 bases). V dropped 4 bases and J dropped 1 base, with 13 bases sitting between them. Germline assignment: CDR1 SGHRS and CDR2 YFSETQ. The CDR3 consists of 15 residues. CDR3 coding DNA: TGCGCCAGCAGCCCCTCGGGGTTAGGCACAGATACGCAGTATTTT. It is translated as CASSPSGLGTDTQYF.

The CDR3 DNA follows: TGCAGCGTCTCCCTCCGGGACAGGCCCCCCGAGCAGTACTTC. The encoded protein is CSVSLRDRPPEQYF. The chain carries TRBV29-1 and TRBJ2-5, with 8 bases fitting TRBD1. The J call is in doubt because the DNA end fits TRBJ2-7 better. CDR1 is SQVTM and CDR2 is ANQGSEA in the germline V gene. The CDR3 is 14 amino acids.

This chain links TRBV7-6 with TRBJ2-5; 8 bases align to TRBD2. This CDR3 has 15 residues. Germline V gene sequence: CDR1 SGHVS, CDR2 FNYEAQ. Unmatched junction bases numbered 2, after V lost 1 base and J lost 1 base. CDR3 sequence reads: CASSLDGGVQETQYF. CDR3 sequence (DNA): TGTGCCAGCAGCTTAGACGGGGGGGTCCAAGAGACCCAGTACTTC.

The sample holds a few counts of this clonotype. The V and J genes are TRBV7-8 and TRBJ2-5; maybe TRBD1 (5 bases). In germline, CDR1 is SGHVS, CDR2 FQNEAQ. CDR3 length: 13 amino acids. V was shortened by 0 bases and J by 11 bases, with 13 bases between the two germline ends. CDR3 region: CASSLAGRNEQYF. The CDR3 nucleotides read TGTGCCAGCAGCTTAGCGGGGCGGAATGAGCAGTACTTC.

J is TRBJ2-6 and V is TRBV28; D tentatively reads TRBD1 or TRBD2 (6 bases each). Germline V CDR1 and CDR2: MDHEN, SYDVKM. The CDR3 is made up of 17 amino acids. Trimming left V 5 bases short and J 2 bases short, with 16 bases between. In DNA form, the CDR3 reads TGTGCCAGCAGTCGCTTACTAGGGGGGACTGGGGCCAACGTCCTGACTTTC. This encodes CASSRLLGGTGANVLTF.

The chain carries TRBV15 and TRBJ2-3, with D possibly TRBD1 on 6 matching bases. Trimming left V 4 bases short and J 10 bases short, with 9 bases between. The CDR3 totals 11 residues. The germline CDR1 and CDR2 sequences are LNHNV and YYDKDF (reference sequence). The CDR3: CATSTAGAQYF. The CDR3 DNA follows: TGTGCCACCAGCACGGCAGGGGCGCAGTATTTT.

This chain connects TRBV4-2 to TRBJ2-7; 9 bases map to TRBD2. CDR3 length: 15 residues. The trim removed 1 base at V and 3 bases at J, leaving 4 bases unmatched. From germline, CDR1 is LGHNA and CDR2 YNFKEQ. The CDR3 DNA sequence: TGTGCCAGCAGCCAAGCTAGCGGGGTGGGCTACGAGCAGTACTTC. Its protein product is CASSQASGVGYEQYF.

The rearrangement links TRBV9 to TRBJ2-3; a possible D gene is TRBD1 (6 bases). This CDR3 spans 16 amino acids. V dropped 4 bases and J dropped 1 base, with 16 bases sitting between them. The germline gives CDR1 SGDLS, CDR2 YYNGEE. CDR3: CASSPVGGTGTDTQYF. CDR3 sequence (DNA): TGTGCCAGCAGCCCCGTAGGGGGAACTGGCACAGATACGCAGTATTTT.

CDR3 nucleotide sequence: TGCAGTGCTGTAAGGGGGGCCGGACAGGCCCGGTATGGCTACACCTTC. Its protein is CSAVRGAGQARYGYTF. J is TRBJ1-2 and V is TRBV20-1; 7 bases are shared with TRBD1. This CDR3 has 16 residues. The V gene's germline CDR1 is DFQATT and CDR2 SNEGSKA (reference sequence). Unmatched junction bases numbered 17, after V lost 5 bases and J lost 5 bases.

This chain connects TRBV6-6 to TRBJ2-1; D unclear. The CDR3 is 17 residues long. Germline V gives CDR1 MNHNY, CDR2 SVGAGI (reference sequence). V lost 0 bases to trimming and J lost 7 bases, with 19 bases between them. The CDR3 DNA reads TGTGCCAGCAGTTACTCGGGCACAAGGTCCGCCGGGAATGAGCAGTTCTTC. The encoded protein is CASSYSGTRSAGNEQFF.

The genes are TRBV27 and TRBJ2-3; 7 nucleotides align to TRBD1. J was trimmed by 6 bases and V by 6 bases; bases with no gene match: 6. CDR3 size: 13 residues. Germline V CDR1 and CDR2: MNHEY, SMNVEV (reference sequence). The CDR3 DNA sequence: TGTGCCAGCAGGAAACAGGGGTGGGATACGCAGTATTTT. Encoded protein: CASRKQGWDTQYF.

This clonotype has just one count. CDR3 amino acids: CASSLTVSGRKDYGYTF. The DNA of the CDR3 is TGTGCCAGCAGCTTAACGGTCTCGGGCAGAAAAGACTATGGCTACACCTTC. J is TRBJ1-2 and V is TRBV7-3; D uncertain. This CDR3 has 17 amino acids. Per the germline V gene, CDR1 is SGHTA and CDR2 is FQGTGA. The germline V and J ends were trimmed by 0 bases and 3 bases, with 17 bases remaining between them.